This T cell receptor beta chain derives from a study of OX40 agonist ivuxolimab in advanced cancers. Some clones are missing from TCRdb's copy, which holds only in-frame ones; the method was immunoSEQ multiplex PCR. This table has 55,000 to 80,000 clones, 80% to 90% appearing once. To note about this clone: The antigen is undetermined.

Study-wide findings and caveats: The investigators did not determine what antigen specificity the expanded peripheral T cells had.

This CDR3 region has 13 residues. Deletions cut 0 bases from V and 6 bases from J, with 9 bases between. Germline assignment: CDR1 LGHNA and CDR2 YSLEER. The source of this sequence is an adult with an advanced solid tumor such as melanoma, head and neck, liver or kidney cancer. Sequences were derived from CD4+ or CD8+ T cells sorted from blood, sampled in a trial of the OX40 agonist ivuxolimab. This chain joins TRBV4-3 and TRBJ2-7; the D is unclear. In DNA form, the CDR3 reads TGCGCCAGCAGCCAAGATGTAACATCCGAGCAGTACTTC. Translation: CASSQDVTSEQYF.